This T cell receptor beta chain was obtained from a study of cytomegalovirus exposure and HLA in healthy donors. CDR1 and CDR2 from the germline V gene are GTSNPN and SVGIG (reference sequence). The CDR3 is 16 residues long. The ends were cut back, 0 bases at V and 0 bases at J, with 15 bases in the middle. Primers included in the PCR were 60 Vbeta and 13 Jbeta primers. Sequencing used immunoSEQ multiplex PCR; TCRdb keeps in-frame clones, though not all of them. This repertoire shows approximately 180,000 clones, 75% to 85% found once; its top ten account for about 4%. The TCR sequence derives from a woman aged 55-69 years in good health and CMV-seropositive. Sequencing input: PBMCs. This sequence joins TRBV30 and TRBJ2-7; TRBD2 is a possible D gene (6 bases). The CDR3 here is CAWSVMAGLVSYEQYF. CDR3 coding DNA: TGTGCCTGGAGTGTAATGGCGGGACTGGTCTCCTACGAGCAGTACTTC.